Listed here are 15 T cell receptor beta chains from one sample, sequenced in a study of blood T cell repertoires in COVID-19. Profiling relied on immunoSEQ multiplex PCR, and the TCRdb table lists in-frame clones only, not all of them. The sample holds some 180,000 clones, approximately 82% seen once. The sequencing input was PBMCs or T cells enriched from blood (not recorded which). These receptors originate from a woman in her fifties or sixties with acute COVID-19.

The rearrangement links TRBV10-3 to TRBJ2-5, with D hard to call. The CDR3 has 15 amino acids. CDR1 ENHRY and CDR2 SYGVKD come from the germline V gene. V was pared by 2 bases and J by 5 bases, with 15 bases between. The CDR3 is CAISEVGGVKETQYF. The CDR3 nucleotides are TGTGCCATCAGTGAGGTTGGCGGAGTCAAGGAGACCCAGTACTTC.

The chain uses TRBV27 and TRBJ1-5; TRBD1 agrees at 7 bases. Germline CDR1 MNHEY, CDR2 SMNVEV (reference sequence). The CDR3 totals 14 residues. V dropped 6 bases and J dropped 8; count of bases not matched to a gene: 10. The CDR3, as DNA: TGTGCCAGCAGCCCCAGGGGGGTGTCGGAGCCCCAGCATTTT. The encoded protein is CASSPRGVSEPQHF.

The J gene is TRBJ1-1, the V gene TRBV6-2 or TRBV6-3; the D gene is possibly TRBD1 (6 bases). Trimming left V 5 bases short and J 3 bases short, with 10 bases between. Germline V gene lookup returns CDR1 MNHEY and CDR2 SVGEGT. This CDR3 spans 13 amino acids. The CDR3 loop reads CASSRQVDTEAFF. The DNA of the CDR3 is TGTGCCAGCAGTCGACAGGTTGACACTGAAGCTTTCTTT.

This clone was found once. The V gene is TRBV5-1, the J gene TRBJ2-7; D gene ambiguous. The V gene lost 5 bases and the J gene lost 3 bases, with 18 bases spanning the gap. The CDR3 spans 15 residues. Germline V gives CDR1 SGHRS, CDR2 YFSETQ. CDR3 loop: CASSLSRVDYYEQYF. CDR3 in DNA: TGCGCCAGCAGTCTGTCCCGGGTAGATTACTACGAGCAGTACTTC. The full variable domain, with the rest looked up from reference TRBV5-1 and TRBJ2-7, is KAGVTQTPRYLIKTRGQQVTLSCSPISGHRSVSWYQQTPGQGLQFLFEYFSETQRNKGNFPGRFSGRQFSNSRSEMNVSTLELGDSALYLCASSLSRVDYYEQYFGPGTRLTVT.

The chain couples TRBV3-1 (or the pseudogene TRBV3-2) to TRBJ2-5, with TRBD1 as a possible D gene (6 bases). CDR1 is LGHDT and CDR2 is YNNKEL in the germline V gene (reference sequence). The CDR3 sequence is 15 residues long. With 4 bases removed from V and 3 bases from J, the gap between germline ends came to 15 bases. The DNA of the CDR3 is TGTGCCAGCAGCCTCGGACAGAAGGTAAAAGAGACCCAGTACTTC. Protein: CASSLGQKVKETQYF.

The chain uses TRBV9 and TRBJ2-2, with a possible D match to TRBD1 (5 bases). Germline lookup yields CDR1 SGDLS and CDR2 YYNGEE. The CDR3 consists of 16 residues. Trimming removed 0 bases at V and 3 bases at J, with 12 bases between. This CDR3 reads CASSVDSDRYTGELFF. CDR3 DNA: TGTGCCAGCAGCGTAGATAGTGACAGATACACCGGGGAGCTGTTTTTT.

The J gene is TRBJ1-4, the V gene TRBV29-1; 7 bases match TRBD1. V lost 7 bases and J lost 6; bases outside the gene matches: 5. Germline CDR1 is SQVTM and CDR2 is ANQGSEA. The CDR3 contains 12 residues. CDR3: CSARDSHEKLFF. CDR3 in DNA: TGCAGCGCCCGGGACAGCCATGAAAAACTGTTTTTT.

V is TRBV19 and J is TRBJ1-2; no reliable D call. Germline loops: CDR1 LNHDA, CDR2 SQIVND (reference sequence). This CDR3 has 12 residues. The V and J ends lost 11 bases and 4 bases respectively, with 14 bases between them. The DNA of the CDR3 is TGTGCCGGCCGACGGGGAACCTATGGCTACACCTTC. Amino acids: CAGRRGTYGYTF.

The rearrangement links TRBV11-2 to TRBJ2-2; 9 positions agree with TRBD2. Germline trimming cut 5 bases from V and 4 bases from J; bases unmatched to any gene: 8. CDR3 size: 16 residues. Germline lookup yields CDR1 SGHAT and CDR2 FQNNGV. CDR3 amino acids: CASSLGSGRGTGELFF. CDR3 DNA: TGTGCCAGCAGCCTGGGTAGCGGGAGAGGCACCGGGGAGCTGTTTTTT.

The rearrangement joins TRBV7-9 to TRBJ1-1; D unclear. CDR3 length: 14 residues. Deletions cut 3 bases from V and 4 bases from J, with 12 bases between. Germline CDR1 and CDR2: SEHNR and FQNEAQ (reference sequence). The CDR3 DNA reads as TGTGCCAGCAGCTTGTTATATGGTAGCACTGAAGCTTTCTTT. As protein: CASSLLYGSTEAFF.

The rearrangement joins TRBV19 to TRBJ1-2, with D maybe TRBD1 (5 bases). The CDR3 is 16 amino acids. Germline V gene data show CDR1 as LNHDA and CDR2 as SQIVND (reference sequence). Trimming removed 0 bases at V and 1 base at J, with 12 bases between. The CDR3 sequence: CASSIDLTGFNYGYTF. The DNA for the CDR3 is TGTGCCAGTAGTATAGATCTAACAGGATTTAACTATGGCTACACCTTC. Full variable domain (rest looked up from reference TRBV19 and TRBJ1-2): DGGITQSPKYLFRKEGQNVTLSCEQNLNHDAMYWYRQDPGQGLRLIYYSQIVNDFQKGDIAEGYSVSREKKESFPLTVTSAQKNPTAFYLCASSIDLTGFNYGYTFGSGTRLTVV.

This chain joins TRBV3-1 (or the pseudogene TRBV3-2) and TRBJ2-7; D is possibly TRBD2 (7 bases). V was pared by 4 bases and J by 6 bases, with 31 bases between. Germline loops: CDR1 LGHDT, CDR2 YNNKEL (reference sequence). CDR3 length: 19 residues. The CDR3 region has the DNA TGTGCCAGCAGCCGACCCCTCATTAAAGGGGGAGGGTTTCGGGGCGAGCAGTACGTC. Protein product: CASSRPLIKGGGFRGEQYV.

V gene TRBV10-2 combines with J gene TRBJ2-1, with TRBD2 identical over 12 bases. The germline CDR1 and CDR2 sequences are WSHSY and SAAADI. This CDR3 region has 16 residues. Trimming removed 6 bases from V and 9 bases from J; junction bases left unmatched: 12. In DNA, the CDR3 is TGCGCCAGCAGGCCCCTAGCGGGAGGGGTCAAAGGTGAGCAGTTCTTC. Translated, it gives CASRPLAGGVKGEQFF.

This clone showed up just once. The V and J genes are TRBV4-3 and TRBJ2-7; possibly TRBD2 for D (6 bases). Trimming pared 2 bases from V and 5 bases from J, leaving 10 bases between. The germline V gene has CDR1 LGHNA and CDR2 YSLEER. The CDR3 has 13 residues. The CDR3 region is CASSQSGRDEQYF. The CDR3 nucleotides are TGCGCCAGCAGCCAATCCGGGAGAGACGAGCAGTACTTC.

This clone was recorded only once. The chain has TRBV7-8 and TRBJ2-2; no definite D call. The germline V gene has CDR1 SGHVS and CDR2 FQNEAQ. Deletions cut 1 base from V and 4 bases from J, with 7 bases between. The CDR3 loop spans 14 amino acids. In nucleotides, the CDR3 is TGTGCCAGCAGCTTAGTTCGGAGCACCGGGGAGCTGTTTTTT. Amino acids: CASSLVRSTGELFF.